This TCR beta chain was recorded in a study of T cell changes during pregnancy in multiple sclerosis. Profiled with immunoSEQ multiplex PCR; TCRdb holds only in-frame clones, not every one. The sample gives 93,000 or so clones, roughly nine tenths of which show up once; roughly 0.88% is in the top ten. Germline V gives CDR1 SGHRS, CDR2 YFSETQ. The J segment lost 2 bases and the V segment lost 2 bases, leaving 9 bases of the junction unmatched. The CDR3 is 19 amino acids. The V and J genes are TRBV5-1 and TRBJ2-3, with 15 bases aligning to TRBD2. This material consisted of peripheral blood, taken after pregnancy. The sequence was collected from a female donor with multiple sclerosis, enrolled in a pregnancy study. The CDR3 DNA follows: TGCGCCAGCAGCTTCACCCCGGGACTAGCGGGAGGTCACACAGATACGCAGTATTTT. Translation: CASSFTPGLAGGHTDTQYF.